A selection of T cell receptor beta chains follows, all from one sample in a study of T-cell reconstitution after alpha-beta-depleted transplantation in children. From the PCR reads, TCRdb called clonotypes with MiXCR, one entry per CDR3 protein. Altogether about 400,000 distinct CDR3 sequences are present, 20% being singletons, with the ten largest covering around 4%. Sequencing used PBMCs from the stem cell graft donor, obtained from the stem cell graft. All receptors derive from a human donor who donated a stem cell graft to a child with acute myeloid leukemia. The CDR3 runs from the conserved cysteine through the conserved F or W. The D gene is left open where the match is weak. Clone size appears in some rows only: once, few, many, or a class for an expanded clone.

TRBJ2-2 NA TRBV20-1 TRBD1 TGCAGTGCCCAGCCCCGGGACAGGACGAACACCGGGGAGCTGTTTTTT CSAQPRDRTNTGELFF
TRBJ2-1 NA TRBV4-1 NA TGCGCCAGCAGCGCCGCTCCTAGCTCCTACAATGAGCAGTTCTTC CASSAAPSSYNEQFF
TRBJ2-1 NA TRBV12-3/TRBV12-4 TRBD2 TGTGCCAGCAGTTCACGGCTAGCGGGAGTGAAAGGCTCCTACAATGAGCAGTTCTTC CASSSRLAGVKGSYNEQFF
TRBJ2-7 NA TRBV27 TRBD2 TGTGCCACCGCTCCAGCGGGATCCTACGAGCAGTACTTC CATAPAGSYEQYF
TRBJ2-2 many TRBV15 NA TGTGCCACCAGCAGAGACGGGAAGAACACCGGGGAGCTGTTTTTT CATSRDGKNTGELFF
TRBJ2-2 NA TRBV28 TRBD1 TGTGCCAGCAAGACAGGGTTGGCCGGGGAGCTGTTTTTT CASKTGLAGELFF
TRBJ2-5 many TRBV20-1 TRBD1 TGCAGTGCTCCACAGGGGGCCACGTACCAAGAGACCCAGTACTTC CSAPQGATYQETQYF
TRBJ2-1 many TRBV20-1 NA TGCAGTGCTAGAGATCTCGGGGGTAGACGCCTGGGCAATGAGCAGTTCTTC CSARDLGGRRLGNEQFF
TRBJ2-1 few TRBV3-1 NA TGTGCCAGCAGCCAAGTTGCGACGGACCCCTACAATGAGCAGTTCTTC CASSQVATDPYNEQFF
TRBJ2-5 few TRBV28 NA TGTGCCAGCAGTTCTGGGGGGCAGGGGAGAGAGACCCAGTACTTC CASSSGGQGRETQYF
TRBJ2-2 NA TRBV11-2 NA TGTGCCAGCAGCTTTTCTCTAAACACCGGGGAGCTGTTTTTT CASSFSLNTGELFF
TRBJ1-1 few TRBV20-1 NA TGCAGTGCCAATGGGGGTTCACCCATGAACACTGAAGCTTTCTTT CSANGGSPMNTEAFF
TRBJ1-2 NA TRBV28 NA TGTGCCAGCAATTACAGGACACTCGTTGGCTACACCTTC CASNYRTLVGYTF
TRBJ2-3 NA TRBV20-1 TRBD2 TGCAGTGCTAGTGGGACTAGCGGGAGGAGTACGCAGTATTTT CSASGTSGRSTQYF
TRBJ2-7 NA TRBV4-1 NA TGCGCCAGCAGCCTAACTAGCAGTGGTAGGTACGAGCAGTACTTC CASSLTSSGRYEQYF
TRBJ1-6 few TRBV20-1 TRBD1 TGCAGTGCTAGAGATTTGGATGCAGGGGGGAGTTATAATTCACCCCTCCACTTT CSARDLDAGGSYNSPLHF
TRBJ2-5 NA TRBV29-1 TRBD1 TGCAGCGTTTACCGGACAGGGTACCGCCAAGAGACCCAGTACTTC CSVYRTGYRQETQYF
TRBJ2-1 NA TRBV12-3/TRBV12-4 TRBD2 TGTGCCAGCAAAATCGGCGGGAGGGTAAATGAGCAGTTCTTC CASKIGGRVNEQFF
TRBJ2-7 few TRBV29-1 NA TGCAGCGTTGAAGGGGGGAGGAGAGACGAGCAGTACTTC CSVEGGRRDEQYF
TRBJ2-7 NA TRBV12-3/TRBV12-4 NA TGTGCCAGCAACGCAGGATCAGGGTACGAGCAGTACTTC CASNAGSGYEQYF
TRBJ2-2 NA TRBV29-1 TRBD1 TGCAGCGTTCGGGACAGGGGGCTTGCAGGGGAGCTGTTTTTT CSVRDRGLAGELFF
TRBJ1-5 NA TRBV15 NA TGTGCCACCAGCAGAGATGACAGGCTACCCCAGCATTTT CATSRDDRLPQHF
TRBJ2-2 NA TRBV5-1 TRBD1 TGCGCCAGCAGCTTGGCCGACAGGGGAGTCGGGGAGCTGTTTTTT CASSLADRGVGELFF
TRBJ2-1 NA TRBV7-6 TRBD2 TGTGCCAGCAGCTTATCTCGTAGCGGGAGAAACGAGCAGTTCTTC CASSLSRSGRNEQFF
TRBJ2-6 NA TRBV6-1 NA TGTGCCAGCAGTACCGGACAGATCGGAAGCTCTGGGGCCAACGTCCTGACTTTC CASSTGQIGSSGANVLTF
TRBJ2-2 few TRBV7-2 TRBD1 TGTGCCAGCAGCTCAGGGACAGGGGTAGCCGGGGAGCTGTTTTTT CASSSGTGVAGELFF
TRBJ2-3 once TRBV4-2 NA TGTGCCAGCAGCCAAGGACTAGATTCGACAGATACGCAGTATTTT CASSQGLDSTDTQYF
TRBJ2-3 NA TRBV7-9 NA TGTGCCAGTGAGGAGCGGGTTGGGGGAGATACGCAGTATTTT CASEERVGGDTQYF
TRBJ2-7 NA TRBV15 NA TGTGCCACCAGCAGAGATGGGGGGGGCAACTCCTACGAGCAGTACTTC CATSRDGGGNSYEQYF